This T cell receptor (beta chain) comes out of a study of blood T cell repertoires in COVID-19. Study-wide context: COVID-19 samples, acute and convalescent, were from the United States, Italy and Spain. Sources were T cells, B-cell-depleted T cells, or PBMCs; the material itself was cDNA or gDNA.

The recovered donors of Cohort 3 showed two negative PCRs, clearance, or symptom resolution. Looked up from germline, CDR1 is SGHTA and CDR2 is FQGNSA. The V and J ends lost 5 bases and 0 bases, in that order; junction bases with no gene match: 7. The CDR3 consists of 18 residues. Some clones are missing from TCRdb's copy, which holds only in-frame ones; the method was immunoSEQ multiplex PCR. The sample carries some 150,000 clones, 75% to 80% recorded once. Specimen: PBMCs or T cells enriched from blood (not recorded which). The clonotype comes from a woman between 50 and 59 years old who had recovered from COVID-19. The gene calls are TRBV7-2 and TRBJ2-6; 10 bases are shared with TRBD1. The CDR3 DNA reads TGTGCCAGCAGCCCCCCGGGACAGGGGATCTCTGGGGCCAACGTCCTGACTTTC. Translation gives CASSPPGQGISGANVLTF.